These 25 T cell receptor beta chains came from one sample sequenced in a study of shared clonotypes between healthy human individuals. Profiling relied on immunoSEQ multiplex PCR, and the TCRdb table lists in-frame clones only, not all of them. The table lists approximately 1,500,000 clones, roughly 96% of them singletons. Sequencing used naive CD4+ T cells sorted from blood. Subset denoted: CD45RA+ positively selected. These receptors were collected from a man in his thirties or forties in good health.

Here the CDR3 DNA reads TGTGCCAGCACTGGGACAGCAGTCTACGAGCAGTACTTC. Translation gives CASTGTAVYEQYF. The chain joins TRBV6-1 to TRBJ2-7, with 7 nucleotides matching TRBD1. V was clipped by 7 bases and J by 3 bases; unmatched bases: 6. Germline V gene lookup returns CDR1 MNHNS and CDR2 SASEGT. The CDR3 spans 13 residues.

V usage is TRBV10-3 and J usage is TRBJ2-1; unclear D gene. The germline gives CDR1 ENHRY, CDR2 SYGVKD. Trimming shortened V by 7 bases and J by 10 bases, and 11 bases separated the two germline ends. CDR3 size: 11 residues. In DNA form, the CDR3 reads TGTGCCATCACTGGATTAGGCGAGCAGTTCTTC. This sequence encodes CAITGLGEQFF.

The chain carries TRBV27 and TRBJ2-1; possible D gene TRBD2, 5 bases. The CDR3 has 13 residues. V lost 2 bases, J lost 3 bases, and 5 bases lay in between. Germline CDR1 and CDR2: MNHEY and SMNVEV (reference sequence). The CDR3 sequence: CASSLGSYNEQFF. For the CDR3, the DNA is TGTGCCAGCAGTTTAGGGAGCTACAATGAGCAGTTCTTC.

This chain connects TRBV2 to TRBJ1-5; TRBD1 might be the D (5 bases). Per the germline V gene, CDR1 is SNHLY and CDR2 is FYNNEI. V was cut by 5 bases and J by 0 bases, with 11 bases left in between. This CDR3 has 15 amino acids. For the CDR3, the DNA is TGTGCCAGCAGTTTCGACAGTAATAGCAATCAGCCCCAGCATTTT. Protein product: CASSFDSNSNQPQHF.

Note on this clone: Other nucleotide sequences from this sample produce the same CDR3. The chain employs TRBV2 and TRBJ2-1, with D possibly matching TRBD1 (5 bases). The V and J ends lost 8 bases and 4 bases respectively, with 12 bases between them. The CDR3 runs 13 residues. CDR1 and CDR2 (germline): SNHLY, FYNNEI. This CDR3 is CASSGQSYNEQFF. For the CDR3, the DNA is TGTGCCAGCTCAGGGCAGAGTTACAATGAGCAGTTCTTC.

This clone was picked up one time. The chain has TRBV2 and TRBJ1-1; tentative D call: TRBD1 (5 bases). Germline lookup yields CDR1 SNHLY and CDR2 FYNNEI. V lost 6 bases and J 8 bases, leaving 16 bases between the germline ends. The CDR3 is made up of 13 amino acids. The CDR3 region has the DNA TGTGCCAGCAGAGACAGCGGCCGAGACGAAGCTTTCTTT. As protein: CASRDSGRDEAFF. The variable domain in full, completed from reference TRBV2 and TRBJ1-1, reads EPEVTQTPSHQVTQMGQEVILRCVPISNHLYFYWYRQILGQKVEFLVSFYNNEISEKSEIFDDQFSVERPDGSNFTLKIRSTKLEDSAMYFCASRDSGRDEAFFGQGTRLTVV.

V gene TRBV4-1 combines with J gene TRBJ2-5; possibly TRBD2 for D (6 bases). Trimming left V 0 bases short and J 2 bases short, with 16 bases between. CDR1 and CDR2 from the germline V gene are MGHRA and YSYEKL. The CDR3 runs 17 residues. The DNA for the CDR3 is TGCGCCAGCAGCCAAGACCCCGTCGGAGGGCTTCAAGAGACCCAGTACTTC. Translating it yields CASSQDPVGGLQETQYF.

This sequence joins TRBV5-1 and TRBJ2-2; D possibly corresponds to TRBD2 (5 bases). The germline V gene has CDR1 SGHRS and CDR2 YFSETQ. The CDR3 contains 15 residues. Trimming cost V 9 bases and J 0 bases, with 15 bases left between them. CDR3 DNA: TGCGCCACCAACGAGGGCGACCCGAACACCGGGGAGCTGTTTTTT. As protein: CATNEGDPNTGELFF.

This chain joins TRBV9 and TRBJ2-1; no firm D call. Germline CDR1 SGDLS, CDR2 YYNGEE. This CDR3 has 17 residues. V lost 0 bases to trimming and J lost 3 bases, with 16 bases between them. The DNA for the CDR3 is TGTGCCAGCAGCGTAGGGTCTGGTTTGTCGGGCTACAATGAGCAGTTCTTC. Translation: CASSVGSGLSGYNEQFF.

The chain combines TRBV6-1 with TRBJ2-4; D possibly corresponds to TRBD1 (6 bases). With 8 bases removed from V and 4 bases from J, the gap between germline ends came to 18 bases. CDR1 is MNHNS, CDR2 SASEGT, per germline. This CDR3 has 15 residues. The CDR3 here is CASQIDRTLKNIQYF. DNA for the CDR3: TGTGCCAGCCAAATCGACAGGACCCTTAAAAACATTCAGTACTTC.

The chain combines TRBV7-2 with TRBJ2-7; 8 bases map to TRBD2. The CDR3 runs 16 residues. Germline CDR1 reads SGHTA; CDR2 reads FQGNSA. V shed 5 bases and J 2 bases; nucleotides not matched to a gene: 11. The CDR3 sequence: CASSQLDGRVAYEQYF. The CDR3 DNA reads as TGTGCCAGCAGCCAGCTCGACGGGAGGGTGGCCTACGAGCAGTACTTC.

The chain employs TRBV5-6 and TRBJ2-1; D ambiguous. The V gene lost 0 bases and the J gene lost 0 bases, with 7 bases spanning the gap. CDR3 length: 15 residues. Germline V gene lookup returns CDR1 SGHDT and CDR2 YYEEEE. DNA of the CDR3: TGTGCCAGCAGCTTGGAACTGAGCTCCTACAATGAGCAGTTCTTC. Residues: CASSLELSSYNEQFF.

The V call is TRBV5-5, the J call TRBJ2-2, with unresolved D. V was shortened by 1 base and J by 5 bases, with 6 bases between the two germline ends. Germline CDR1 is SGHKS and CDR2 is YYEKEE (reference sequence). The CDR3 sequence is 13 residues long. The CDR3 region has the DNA TGTGCCAGCAGCTTGACGATAACCGGGGAGCTGTTTTTT. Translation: CASSLTITGELFF.

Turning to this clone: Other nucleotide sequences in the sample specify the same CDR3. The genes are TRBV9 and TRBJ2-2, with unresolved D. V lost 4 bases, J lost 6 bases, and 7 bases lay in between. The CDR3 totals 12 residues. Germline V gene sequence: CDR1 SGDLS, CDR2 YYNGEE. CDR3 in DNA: TGTGCCAGCAGCCTTGGTCCCGGGGAGCTGTTTTTT. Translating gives CASSLGPGELFF.

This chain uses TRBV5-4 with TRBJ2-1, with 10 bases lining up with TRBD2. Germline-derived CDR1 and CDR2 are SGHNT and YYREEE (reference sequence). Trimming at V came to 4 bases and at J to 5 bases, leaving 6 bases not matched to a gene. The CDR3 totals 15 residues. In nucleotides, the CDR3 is TGTGCCAGCAGCCCATGGACTAGCGGAAACAATGAGCAGTTCTTC. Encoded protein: CASSPWTSGNNEQFF.

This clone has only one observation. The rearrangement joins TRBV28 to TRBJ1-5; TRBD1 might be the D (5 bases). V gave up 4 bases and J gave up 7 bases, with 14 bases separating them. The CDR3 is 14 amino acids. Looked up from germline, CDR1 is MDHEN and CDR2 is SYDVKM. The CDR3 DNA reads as TGTGCCAGCAGTTGGAGGGGTCTCTTGCAGCCCCAGCATTTT. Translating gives CASSWRGLLQPQHF.

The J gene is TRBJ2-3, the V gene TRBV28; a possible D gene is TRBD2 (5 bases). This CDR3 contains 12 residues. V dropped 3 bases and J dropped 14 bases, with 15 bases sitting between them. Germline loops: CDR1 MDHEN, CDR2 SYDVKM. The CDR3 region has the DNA TGTGCCAGCAGTTTCATCAGCGGCCGTGTGTATTTT. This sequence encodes CASSFISGRVYF.

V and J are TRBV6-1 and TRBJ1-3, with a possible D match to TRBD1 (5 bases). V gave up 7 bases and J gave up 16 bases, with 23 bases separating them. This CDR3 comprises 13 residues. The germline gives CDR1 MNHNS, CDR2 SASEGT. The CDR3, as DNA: TGTGCCAGCACGACTACGGGTGGACACAAACTCTATTTT. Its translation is CASTTTGGHKLYF.

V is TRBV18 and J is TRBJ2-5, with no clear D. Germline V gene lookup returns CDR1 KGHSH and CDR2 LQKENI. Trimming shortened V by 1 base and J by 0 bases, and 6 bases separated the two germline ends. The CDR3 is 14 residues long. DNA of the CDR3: TGTGCCAGCTCACCACGCCAAAACCAAGAGACCCAGTACTTC. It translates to CASSPRQNQETQYF.

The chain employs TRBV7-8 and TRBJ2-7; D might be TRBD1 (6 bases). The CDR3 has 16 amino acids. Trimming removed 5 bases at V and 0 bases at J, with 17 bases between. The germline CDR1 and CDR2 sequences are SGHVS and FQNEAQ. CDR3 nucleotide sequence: TGTGCCAGCAGCAAGGGGTCAGGGGCTACCTCCTACGAGCAGTACTTC. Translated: CASSKGSGATSYEQYF.

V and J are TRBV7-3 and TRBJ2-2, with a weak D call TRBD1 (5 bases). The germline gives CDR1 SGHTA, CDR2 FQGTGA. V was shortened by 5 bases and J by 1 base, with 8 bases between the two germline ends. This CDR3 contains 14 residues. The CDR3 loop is CASSRGQNTGELFF. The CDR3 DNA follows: TGTGCCAGCAGCCGAGGACAGAACACCGGGGAGCTGTTTTTT.

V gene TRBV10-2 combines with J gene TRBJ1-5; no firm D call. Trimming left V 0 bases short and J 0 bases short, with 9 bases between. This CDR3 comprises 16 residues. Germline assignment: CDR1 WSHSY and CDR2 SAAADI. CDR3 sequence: CASSESVRNSNQPQHF. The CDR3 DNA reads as TGCGCCAGCAGTGAGTCGGTGAGAAATAGCAATCAGCCCCAGCATTTT.

In DNA form, the CDR3 reads TGTGCCAGCAGGAGGGACAGCGAGACCCAGTACTTC. This gives the protein CASRRDSETQYF. This chain connects TRBV28 to TRBJ2-5, with 7 bases that match TRBD1. The J segment lost 5 bases and the V segment lost 6 bases, leaving 3 bases of the junction unmatched. The CDR3 covers 12 residues. CDR1 and CDR2 from the germline V gene are MDHEN and SYDVKM.

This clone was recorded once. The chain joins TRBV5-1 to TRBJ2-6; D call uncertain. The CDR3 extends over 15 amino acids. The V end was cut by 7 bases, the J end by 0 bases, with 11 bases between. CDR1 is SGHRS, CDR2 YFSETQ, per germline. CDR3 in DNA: TGCGCCAGCGCTCCACTCAGCTCTGGGGCCAACGTCCTGACTTTC. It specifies CASAPLSSGANVLTF. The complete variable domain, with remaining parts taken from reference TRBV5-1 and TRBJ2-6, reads KAGVTQTPRYLIKTRGQQVTLSCSPISGHRSVSWYQQTPGQGLQFLFEYFSETQRNKGNFPGRFSGRQFSNSRSEMNVSTLELGDSALYLCASAPLSSGANVLTFGAGSRLTVL.

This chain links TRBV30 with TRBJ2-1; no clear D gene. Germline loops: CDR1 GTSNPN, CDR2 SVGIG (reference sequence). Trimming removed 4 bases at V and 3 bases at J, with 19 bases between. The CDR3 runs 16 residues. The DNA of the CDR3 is TGTGCCTGGACACTGGGCGTCCAGAGCTACTACAATGAGCAGTTCTTC. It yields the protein CAWTLGVQSYYNEQFF.